The 27 T cell receptor beta chains below were found in one sample sequenced in a study of blood T cells in healthy people across ages. The second PCR ran about 6 to 11 cycles with a sample-barcoded 5' primer and J-beta primers. A single record per CDR3 protein comes from TCRdb applying MiXCR to the 5' RACE reads. This sample has 1.5 million to 2 million distinct CDR3 sequences, with 28% found just once. The sequencing input was blood. These receptors all come from a young woman in good health.

This sequence joins TRBV5-1 and TRBJ2-1, with TRBD1 matching over 9 bases. Germline V gene data show CDR1 as SGHRS and CDR2 as YFSETQ. This CDR3 has 16 amino acids. CDR3 sequence (DNA): TGCGCTGGCAGCTTGGCCGCCGGGACAGGGTCCCACGAGCAGTTCTTC. Translated: CAGSLAAGTGSHEQFF.

The V gene is TRBV5-6, the J gene TRBJ2-1, with 7 bases matching TRBD1. V dropped 0 bases and J dropped 3; count of bases not matched to a gene: 6. The CDR3 spans 16 residues. Germline loops: CDR1 SGHDT, CDR2 YYEEEE. The CDR3 loop reads CASSLDRGLIYNEQFF. CDR3 DNA sequence: TGTGCCAGCAGCTTGGACAGGGGATTGATCTACAATGAGCAGTTCTTC.

The gene calls are TRBV2 and TRBJ1-1; the D is unclear. Germline CDR1 SNHLY, CDR2 FYNNEI. The ends were cut back, 2 bases at V and 4 bases at J, with 8 bases in the middle. The CDR3 has 13 residues. The CDR3 coding sequence is TGTGCCAGCAGTGAATCGTGGAGCACTGAAGCTTTCTTT. Translating it yields CASSESWSTEAFF.

In its sample, this clonotype was seen a few times. CDR3 DNA: TGCGCCAGCAGGGAGACAGGGGAGCGGGAGCGCTACACCTTC. It codes for CASRETGERERYTF. This chain joins TRBV10-2 and TRBJ1-2, with 8 bases fitting TRBD1. This CDR3 has 14 amino acids. J was trimmed by 9 bases and V by 6 bases; bases with no gene match: 12. Germline CDR1 and CDR2: WSHSY and SAAADI.

The table lists this clonotype with many counts. The V and J genes are TRBV9 and TRBJ2-1; 12 bases line up with TRBD2. V lost 3 bases, J lost 8 bases, and 9 bases stayed unmatched. The CDR3 contains 16 residues. Germline lookup yields CDR1 SGDLS and CDR2 YYNGEE. CDR3 sequence: CASSGRLAGDLDEQFF. CDR3 DNA sequence: TGTGCCAGCAGCGGTCGACTAGCGGGAGATCTGGATGAGCAGTTCTTC.

This clonotype was counted between two and nine times. The gene calls are TRBV6-6 and TRBJ1-4, with D unresolved. Trimming shortened V by 3 bases and J by 6 bases, and 14 bases separated the two germline ends. This CDR3 has 15 residues. The V gene's germline CDR1 is MNHNY and CDR2 SVGAGI (reference sequence). The chain's CDR3 is CASSYSGREDEKLFF. CDR3 coding DNA: TGTGCCAGCAGTTATTCCGGAAGGGAGGATGAAAAACTGTTTTTT.

The sample holds many counts of this clonotype. This chain connects TRBV3-1 to TRBJ2-7; 8 nucleotides match TRBD2. V lost 1 base, J lost 6 bases, and 8 bases stayed unmatched. Germline V CDR1 and CDR2: LGHDT, YNNKEL (reference sequence). The CDR3 consists of 15 residues. The CDR3 coding sequence is TGTGCCAGCAGCCAAGGGTTAGCGGGAACTGCCGAGCAGTACTTC. Protein product: CASSQGLAGTAEQYF.

This clonotype was observed at least ten times. The chain links TRBV4-1 to TRBJ2-3, with 7 nucleotides matching TRBD1. Germline trimming cut 1 base from V and 4 bases from J; bases unmatched to any gene: 14. Germline loops: CDR1 MGHRA, CDR2 YSYEKL. CDR3 length equals 18 residues. This CDR3 is CASSQGAGGRGLSDTQYF. The DNA for the CDR3 is TGCGCCAGCAGCCAAGGCGCGGGCGGCAGGGGGTTATCAGATACGCAGTATTTT.

This clonotype was recorded at least ten times. V is TRBV4-3 and J is TRBJ2-1, with D unclear. Germline-derived CDR1 and CDR2 are LGHNA and YSLEER. CDR3 length equals 14 residues. Trimming stripped 1 base from V and 8 bases from J, with 12 bases between. This CDR3 is CASSQGSRGDEQFF. Here the CDR3 DNA reads TGCGCCAGCAGCCAAGGCTCAAGAGGAGATGAGCAGTTCTTC.

This clonotype appeared once. J is TRBJ1-5 and V is TRBV19; perhaps TRBD1 as D (5 bases). From germline, CDR1 is LNHDA and CDR2 SQIVND (reference sequence). Between the trimmed V and J ends, which lost 1 base and 6 bases, there was a span of 10 bases. The CDR3 sequence is 14 residues long. CDR3 in DNA: TGTGCCAGTAGTATAGGACAGAGCGGTCAGCCCCAGCATTTT. This gives the protein CASSIGQSGQPQHF.

In its sample, this clonotype was seen many times. The chain combines TRBV20-1 with TRBJ2-3; the D gene could be TRBD1 or TRBD2 (5 bases each). The V end lost 6 bases, the J end lost 0 bases, and 13 bases lay between the germline ends. This CDR3 contains 14 residues. The germline V gene encodes CDR1 DFQATT and CDR2 SNEGSKA (reference sequence). The CDR3 DNA reads as TGCAGTGCCCCCGGGGCCTCTAGCACAGATACGCAGTATTTT. Translation: CSAPGASSTDTQYF.

This clonotype was picked up many times. V gene TRBV12-3 or TRBV12-4 combines with J gene TRBJ2-1; D gene unclear. The CDR3 consists of 11 residues. The V end lost 6 bases, the J end lost 4 bases, and 4 bases lay between the germline ends. The CDR3 region is CASRSYNEQFF. The DNA of the CDR3 is TGTGCCAGCAGGTCGTACAATGAGCAGTTCTTC.

This clonotype was seen a few times. This rearrangement joins TRBV5-5 to TRBJ2-1; 8 bases are shared with TRBD1. V lost 6 bases and J lost 8; bases outside the gene matches: 7. The CDR3 covers 13 residues. Germline assignment: CDR1 SGHKS and CDR2 YYEKEE (reference sequence). DNA of the CDR3: TGTGCCAGCACCGGACAGGGAAGAGATGAGCAGTTCTTC. Its protein is CASTGQGRDEQFF.

This clonotype was observed a few times. The CDR3 is CASSSPGLVGGTEQFF. CDR3 sequence (DNA): TGTGCCAGCAGCTCGCCTGGACTAGTGGGGGGCACTGAGCAGTTCTTC. V gene TRBV6-5 combines with J gene TRBJ2-1, with D maybe TRBD2 (7 bases). V gave up 6 bases and J gave up 9 bases, with 24 bases separating them. The CDR3 loop spans 16 amino acids. Germline V gene data show CDR1 as MNHEY and CDR2 as SVGAGI.

The chain recombines TRBV5-1 with TRBJ2-1; D is unresolved. CDR3 length: 13 amino acids. Germline CDR1 is SGHRS and CDR2 is YFSETQ. Trimming shortened V by 0 bases and J by 9 bases, and 10 bases separated the two germline ends. CDR3 protein: CASSLVPGLEQFF. CDR3 DNA sequence: TGCGCCAGCAGCTTGGTACCGGGCCTTGAGCAGTTCTTC.

The chain carries TRBV7-9 and TRBJ1-2, with no clear D. Germline CDR1 is SEHNR and CDR2 is FQNEAQ (reference sequence). The CDR3 extends over 15 amino acids. V lost 4 bases to trimming and J lost 4 bases, with 16 bases between them. This CDR3 reads CASSSFSAGLYGYTF. CDR3 nucleotides: TGTGCCAGCAGCTCCTTCTCGGCAGGCCTCTATGGCTACACCTTC.

This clonotype was recorded a few times. This chain links TRBV29-1 with TRBJ2-5; tentatively, D is TRBD2 (6 bases). The V gene lost 5 bases and the J gene lost 0 bases, with 10 bases spanning the gap. The CDR3 contains 13 residues. In germline, CDR1 is SQVTM, CDR2 ANQGSEA. The CDR3 nucleotides read TGCAGCGTTCGAGGCGGGAACCAAGAGACCCAGTACTTC. Its protein product is CSVRGGNQETQYF. Full variable domain (remainder filled in from reference TRBV29-1 and TRBJ2-5): SAVISQKPSRDICQRGTSLTIQCQVDSQVTMMFWYRQQPGQSLTLIATANQGSEATYESGFVIDKFPISRPNLTFSTLTVSNMSPEDSSIYLCSVRGGNQETQYFGPGTRLLVL.

In this sample, this clonotype turned up a few times. J is TRBJ1-1 and V is TRBV4-2; weak D call: TRBD1 (5 bases). This CDR3 has 17 amino acids. V lost 1 base to trimming and J lost 3 bases, with 18 bases between them. The germline gives CDR1 LGHNA, CDR2 YNFKEQ. The CDR3 DNA is TGTGCCAGCAGCCAAGGCCGGGGCAGCTCCCTCGACACTGAAGCTTTCTTT. Translation: CASSQGRGSSLDTEAFF.

This clonotype was recorded many times. This chain uses TRBV6-2 or TRBV6-3 with TRBJ2-1; 8 positions match TRBD2. V was clipped by 6 bases and J by 8 bases; unmatched bases: 12. The CDR3 has 15 amino acids. Germline V gives CDR1 MNHEY, CDR2 SVGEGT. This CDR3 reads CASSYASGLYDEQFF. DNA for the CDR3: TGTGCCAGCAGCTACGCTAGCGGGCTATACGATGAGCAGTTCTTC.

This clonotype was seen a handful of times. The rearrangement joins TRBV5-1 to TRBJ1-2, with 8 bases lining up with TRBD1. Germline assignment: CDR1 SGHRS and CDR2 YFSETQ. The length of the CDR3 is 14 residues. J gave up 7 bases and V 3 bases, and 8 bases lay outside the gene matches. In DNA form, the CDR3 reads TGCGCCAGCAGCTCAGACAGGGGAATAAGTGGCTACACCTTC. Encoded protein: CASSSDRGISGYTF.

This clonotype has more than one count but fewer than ten. V usage is TRBV20-1 and J usage is TRBJ1-5; no clear D gene. Germline loops: CDR1 DFQATT, CDR2 SNEGSKA (reference sequence). This CDR3 is 14 amino acids long. The V and J ends lost 6 bases and 3 bases respectively, with 15 bases between them. As DNA, the CDR3 is TGCAGTGCCCCCGAAAACCCCCTCAATCAGCCCCAGCATTTT. Amino acid sequence: CSAPENPLNQPQHF.

This clonotype was recorded at least ten times. The rearrangement links TRBV6-5 to TRBJ2-3, with 7 bases that match TRBD1. V lost 3 bases, J lost 6 bases, and 6 bases stayed unmatched. Germline CDR1 reads MNHEY; CDR2 reads SVGAGI. CDR3 size: 14 residues. As DNA, the CDR3 is TGTGCCAGCAGTTATCTGGCAGGGGGTGATACGCAGTATTTT. Protein product: CASSYLAGGDTQYF.

This clonotype was picked up many times. The chain recombines TRBV5-1 with TRBJ2-5; D unresolved. With 1 base removed from V and 2 bases from J, the gap between germline ends came to 9 bases. Looked up from germline, CDR1 is SGHRS and CDR2 is YFSETQ. The CDR3 loop spans 14 amino acids. In DNA, the CDR3 is TGCGCCAGCAGCTTGCTAACCAATCAAGAGACCCAGTACTTC. This encodes CASSLLTNQETQYF.

A remark on this clonotype: One junction end does not reproduce the germline sequence, and a read error may be involved. The chain carries TRBV7-2 and TRBJ2-3; D is perhaps TRBD1 (7 bases). The length of the CDR3 is 17 residues. Germline CDR1 reads SGHTA; CDR2 reads FQGNSA. This CDR3 is CASSLARVRTGGDTQYF. CDR3 DNA sequence: TGTGCCAGCAGCCTAGCGCGGGTTAGGACAGGAGGAGATACGCAGTATTTT.

V and J are TRBV28 and TRBJ2-5; 13 nucleotides agree with TRBD2. The ends lost 5 bases at V and 6 bases at J; junction bases unmatched: 15. This CDR3 is 18 amino acids long. Germline values: CDR1 MDHEN, CDR2 SYDVKM. The CDR3 nucleotides read TGTGCCAGCAGTATGACTAGCGGGGGGCGGGCGCTTGTAAAGACCCAGTACTTC. Translating it yields CASSMTSGGRALVKTQYF. Complete variable domain (other parts from reference TRBV28 and TRBJ2-5): DVKVTQSSRYLVKRTGEKVFLECVQDMDHENMFWYRQDPGLGLRLIYFSYDVKMKEKGDIPEGYSVSREKKERFSLILESASTNQTSMYLCASSMTSGGRALVKTQYFGPGTRLLVL.

This clonotype has a handful of counts. The J gene is TRBJ2-3, the V gene TRBV7-9; TRBD2 matches 13 bases. The V segment lost 5 bases and the J segment 5 bases; nucleotides outside the gene matches: 7. This CDR3 has 16 amino acids. The germline V gene encodes CDR1 SEHNR and CDR2 FQNEAQ (reference sequence). The CDR3 nucleotides read TGTGCCAGCAGCCAGGGGACTAGCGGGACGGTAGATACGCAGTATTTT. Amino acids: CASSQGTSGTVDTQYF.

This clonotype was seen a handful of times. The gene calls are TRBV7-2 and TRBJ2-7, with D perhaps matching TRBD2 (6 bases). The better agreement between TRBJ2-5 and the DNA end casts doubt on the J call. In germline, CDR1 is SGHTA, CDR2 FQGNSA. This CDR3 comprises 14 residues. The CDR3 DNA reads as TGTGCCAGCAGCCCTAAGACGGGGAGGGAGACCCAGTACTTC. Protein: CASSPKTGRETQYF.